Presented here are 7 T cell receptor beta chains from one specimen sequenced in a study of T cell clonality in common variable immunodeficiency. Study-wide results and limits: In common variable immunodeficiency, TCR beta chains reportedly carried fewer deletions and N-nucleotide insertions.

Sequencing used immunoSEQ multiplex PCR; TCRdb keeps in-frame clones, though not all of them. This sample has tens of thousands of clones, each found more than once. These receptors' antigens are unknown. The sequencing sample was made of peripheral blood mononuclear cells. Receptors originate from a human donor with common variable immunodeficiency.

This clone was found many times. The read comes to an end 3 residues before the CDR3 does, leaving the germline J gene to fill in the end. The identical CDR3 is also encoded by other nucleotide sequences in the sample. The chain is built from TRBV19 and TRBJ2-2; possible D gene TRBD2, 5 bases. Trimming left V 3 bases short and J 1 base short, with 6 bases between. The CDR3 is made up of 14 amino acids. Germline V gives CDR1 LNHDA, CDR2 SQIVND (reference sequence). CDR3 DNA, as far as it was read: TGTGCCAGTAGTATCGCGGGGAACACCGGGGAG. This gives the protein CASSIAGNTGE. The entire CDR3 protein reads CASSIAGNTGELFF.

This clone came up a few times. The read stops 3 residues short of the end of the CDR3; the missing end is completed from the germline J gene. The V gene is TRBV18, the J gene TRBJ1-2; 9 bases are shared with TRBD1. CDR3 length: 17 residues. Germline CDR1 KGHSH, CDR2 LQKENI. Unmatched junction bases numbered 11, after V lost 2 bases and J lost 4 bases. The CDR3 spells CASSPTGQGSVSYGYTF. Incomplete CDR3 DNA: TGTGCCAGCTCACCAACGGGACAGGGTTCCGTATCCTATGGC.

This clone was observed a few times. The CDR3: CASSQRQATDTQYF. Incomplete CDR3 DNA: TGTGCCAGCAGTCAGCGACAGGCCACAGATACG. This rearrangement joins TRBV7-6 to TRBJ2-3, with D perhaps matching TRBD1 (6 bases). Sequencing ends 3 residues short of the CDR3 end; the germline J gene provides the rest. V lost 6 bases and J 2 bases, leaving 12 bases between the germline ends. Per the germline V gene, CDR1 is SGHVS and CDR2 is FNYEAQ. This CDR3 spans 14 amino acids.

This clone has a handful of counts. Read coverage stops 3 residues before the CDR3 terminus; the germline J gene supplies the remainder. The chain has TRBV5-5 and TRBJ1-2, with TRBD1 matching 7 bases. CDR1 is SGHKS and CDR2 is YYEKEE in the germline V gene (reference sequence). The CDR3 runs 13 residues. V gave up 3 bases and J gave up 6 bases; unmatched junction bases: 5. The CDR3 DNA, read in part, is TGTGCCAGCAGCTCGCGACAGGGTCATGGC. It specifies CASSSRQGHG. The whole CDR3 sequence reads CASSSRQGHGYTF.

The table lists this clone with many counts. Read coverage stops 3 residues before the CDR3 terminus; the germline J gene supplies the remainder. This same CDR3 is encoded by further DNA sequences in the sample. The V and J genes are TRBV18 and TRBJ1-3; no reliable D call. V lost 0 bases, J lost 0 bases, and 9 bases lay in between. The CDR3 length is 16 residues. Germline loops: CDR1 KGHSH, CDR2 LQKENI. CDR3 in amino acids: CASSPPSQASGNTIYF. Incomplete CDR3 DNA: TGTGCCAGCTCACCACCGAGCCAAGCCTCTGGAAACACC.

There are a few counts of this clone. The observed sequence ends 3 residues before the CDR3 terminus, with the missing tail filled in from the germline J gene. The chain is built from TRBV30 and TRBJ2-1; the match to TRBD1 covers 9 bases. With 8 bases clipped from V and 5 bases from J, the junction kept 1 base outside the gene matches. The germline CDR1 and CDR2 sequences are GTSNPN and SVGIG (reference sequence). The CDR3 covers 11 residues. The sequenced part of the CDR3 DNA is TGTGCCCGACAGGGGGACAATGAG. It specifies CARQGDNE. The full CDR3 sequence reads CARQGDNEQFF.

By share, this clone counts as medium-sized (0.01 to 0.1%). The sequenced fragment ends 3 residues before the CDR3 boundary, so the rest is inferred from the germline J gene. The genes are TRBV7-6 and TRBJ2-5, with a weak D call TRBD2 (5 bases). Germline V CDR1 and CDR2: SGHVS, FNYEAQ. The germline V and J ends were trimmed by 1 base and 5 bases, with 14 bases remaining between them. The CDR3 covers 15 residues. Here the CDR3 reads CASSLDGLASETQYF. The part of the CDR3 DNA that was read is TGTGCCAGCAGCTTAGATGGTCTAGCATCGGAGACC.